This T cell receptor beta chain was observed in a study of cytomegalovirus exposure and HLA in healthy donors. General study points: Links to common viral pathogens appeared, in a later analysis, for several of the most significant clusters. Cytomegalovirus-associated TCR beta chains were listed, numbering 150 to 200.

Healthy individuals who donated bone marrow served as the donors. PCR was performed using 60 Vbeta and 13 Jbeta primers. Measured with immunoSEQ multiplex PCR; TCRdb has only the in-frame clones, and not every one. The table shows about 130,000 clones, with 79% occurring only once. As for this clone: Its antigen is undetermined.

Germline V CDR1 and CDR2: MNHNY, SVGAGI (reference sequence). The CDR3 runs 15 residues. Trimming cost V 2 bases and J 1 base, with 10 bases left between them. The sequence derives from a male donor in good health and CMV-seronegative. The sequenced sample was PBMCs. The chain has TRBV6-6 and TRBJ2-3; D perhaps matches TRBD2 (7 bases). The CDR3 spells CASSYGGGRTDTQYF. The CDR3 bases are TGTGCCAGCAGTTACGGGGGGGGCCGCACAGATACGCAGTATTTT.